Presented here are 15 T cell receptor beta chains from one specimen sequenced in a study of cytomegalovirus exposure and HLA in healthy donors. 60 Vbeta and 13 Jbeta primers were used in PCR. Data came from immunoSEQ multiplex PCR; TCRdb stores just in-frame clones and leaves some out. The sample contains tens of thousands of clones, 75% to 80% of which appear only once. Sample: PBMCs. These receptors originate from a man between 18 and 29 years old in good health and CMV-seropositive.

The V gene is TRBV27, the J gene TRBJ2-7; D might be TRBD1 (5 bases). The ends were cut back, 7 bases at V and 0 bases at J, with 10 bases in the middle. CDR1 is MNHEY, CDR2 SMNVEV, per germline (reference sequence). CDR3 length: 13 residues. CDR3 sequence: CASKVQGSYEQYF. The CDR3, as DNA: TGTGCCAGCAAAGTTCAGGGCTCCTACGAGCAGTACTTC.

The chain recombines TRBV4-1 with TRBJ1-2, with TRBD1 identical over 8 bases. The CDR3 covers 15 residues. The V gene's germline CDR1 is MGHRA and CDR2 YSYEKL. V shed 1 base, J shed 8 bases, and the junction held 9 bases outside the gene matches. CDR3 sequence: CASSQVAQGAGGYTF. The DNA for the CDR3 is TGCGCCAGCAGCCAAGTGGCCCAGGGGGCGGGCGGCTACACCTTC.

This clone occurred a few times. The chain employs TRBV9 and TRBJ2-6, with TRBD1 matching over 7 bases. The V and J ends lost 4 bases and 1 base, in that order; junction bases with no gene match: 2. The germline V gene has CDR1 SGDLS and CDR2 YYNGEE. The CDR3 extends over 15 amino acids. The DNA of the CDR3 is TGTGCCAGCAGCACACAGGGGTCTGGGGCCAACGTCCTGACTTTC. It is translated as CASSTQGSGANVLTF.

This chain links TRBV5-4 with TRBJ2-3; 12 nucleotides align to TRBD2. CDR1 and CDR2 (germline): SGHNT, YYREEE (reference sequence). Trimming removed 2 bases from V and 3 bases from J; junction bases left unmatched: 4. The CDR3 sequence is 16 residues long. The CDR3 loop reads CASSFLAGGGTDTQYF. The CDR3 DNA follows: TGTGCCAGCAGCTTCCTAGCGGGGGGGGGAACAGATACGCAGTATTTT.

This clone is termed medium-sized. This CDR3 is also generated by other DNA sequences in the sample. The rearrangement joins TRBV6-5 to TRBJ1-5; D not certain. The CDR3 extends over 13 amino acids. Looked up from germline, CDR1 is MNHEY and CDR2 is SVGAGI. V was cut by 0 bases and J by 5 bases, with 5 bases left in between. The CDR3 nucleotides are TGTGCCAGCAGTTACTCCCCGGATCAGCCCCAGCATTTT. This sequence encodes CASSYSPDQPQHF.

The chain employs TRBV5-1 and TRBJ1-5; D unresolved. The germline V gene encodes CDR1 SGHRS and CDR2 YFSETQ. Trimming stripped 2 bases from V and 5 bases from J, with 8 bases between. The CDR3 extends over 13 amino acids. Here the CDR3 DNA reads TGCGCCAGCAGCTTAATCGGAGATCAGCCCCAGCATTTT. It is translated as CASSLIGDQPQHF.

The count of this clone is one. This is likely a read error, given that the CDR3 carries no conserved phenylalanine or tryptophan at its end. It is unclear where the CDR3 begins or ends on the DNA, so no DNA is shown, and the CDR3 is as TCRdb lists it. J is TRBJ1-2 and V is TRBV23-1; the table names TRBD1, a call not compared with the DNA. TRBV23-1 is labeled an ORF, and its function is uncertain. The CDR3 has 9 residues if both end residues are counted. CDR3 loop: CASFRVAGY.

The chain joins TRBV6-1 to TRBJ2-5, with 8 bases identical to TRBD1. V dropped 7 bases and J dropped 5; count of bases not matched to a gene: 6. The CDR3 sequence is 13 residues long. Germline-derived CDR1 and CDR2 are MNHNS and SASEGT. CDR3 nucleotide sequence: TGTGCCAGCACCGGGACAGGTTTGGAGACCCAGTACTTC. It is translated as CASTGTGLETQYF.

The V call is TRBV28, the J call TRBJ2-5; TRBD2 agrees at 11 bases. Per germline, CDR1 MDHEN and CDR2 SYDVKM. CDR3 length: 16 amino acids. With V trimmed by 6 bases and J by 2 bases, 8 bases remained unmatched. As DNA, the CDR3 is TGTGCCAGCAGCTCCAAGACTAGCGGGACACAAGAGACCCAGTACTTC. This translates into CASSSKTSGTQETQYF.

The chain combines TRBV6-1 with TRBJ2-3; TRBD2 matches at 10 bases. Germline V gene data show CDR1 as MNHNS and CDR2 as SASEGT. V was pared by 2 bases and J by 8 bases, with 7 bases of the junction left unmatched. This CDR3 comprises 15 residues. CDR3 amino acids: CASSETSGVGGTQYF. CDR3 in DNA: TGTGCCAGCAGTGAAACTAGCGGGGTGGGGGGTACGCAGTATTTT.

This chain connects TRBV7-2 to TRBJ2-2, with 7 bases that match TRBD2. CDR1 and CDR2 from the germline V gene are SGHTA and FQGNSA. The length of the CDR3 is 13 residues. After removal of 4 bases from V and 6 bases from J, the junction contained 2 bases not matched to a gene. CDR3 sequence: CASSSAGPGELFF. CDR3 coding DNA: TGTGCCAGCAGCTCAGCGGGGCCCGGGGAGCTGTTTTTT.

On this clone: The sample carries other DNA sequences with the same CDR3. This chain uses TRBV5-6 with TRBJ2-1, with a tentative D call TRBD2 (5 bases). The V gene's germline CDR1 is SGHDT and CDR2 YYEEEE. The CDR3 extends over 14 amino acids. Trimming took off 0 bases at V and 1 base at J, with 5 bases between the two ends. The CDR3 nucleotides are TGTGCCAGCAGCTTGGGCGGGTCCTACAATGAGCAGTTCTTC. Translation gives CASSLGGSYNEQFF.

This chain links TRBV30 with TRBJ2-7; 9 positions match TRBD2. V lost 4 bases to trimming and J lost 2 bases; unmatched junction nucleotides: 3. Germline assignment: CDR1 GTSNPN and CDR2 SVGIG (reference sequence). The CDR3 sequence is 13 residues long. The CDR3 nucleotides are TGTGCCTGGAAGGCTAGCGGGACCTACGAGCAGTACTTC. Its translation is CAWKASGTYEQYF.

The rearrangement joins TRBV28 to TRBJ1-2; 7 positions agree with TRBD1. The CDR3 runs to 14 residues. Germline loops: CDR1 MDHEN, CDR2 SYDVKM. V lost 7 bases to trimming and J lost 1 base; unmatched junction nucleotides: 6. CDR3 sequence: CASIRDSFNYGYTF. The CDR3 nucleotides are TGTGCCAGCATTCGGGACAGTTTTAACTATGGCTACACCTTC.

The CDR3 protein is CASSAQGRGTEAFF. The CDR3 region has the DNA TGTGCCAGCAGCGCCCAGGGCCGCGGCACTGAAGCTTTCTTT. V usage is TRBV7-2 and J usage is TRBJ1-1; a possible D gene is TRBD1 (5 bases). From germline, CDR1 is SGHTA and CDR2 FQGNSA. CDR3 size: 14 residues. Between the trimmed V and J ends, which lost 5 bases and 4 bases, there was a span of 14 bases.